The clone carrying this T cell receptor (beta chain) has a handful of counts. The CDR3 runs 15 residues. V gave up 2 bases and J gave up 3 bases; unmatched junction bases: 5. The germline CDR1 and CDR2 sequences are MDHEN and SYDVKM. The data originate from a study of blood T cell repertoires in COVID-19. Study-level background: Sites across the United States, Italy and Spain contributed samples from acute and convalescent COVID-19. From T cells, B-cell-depleted T cells, or PBMCs came the material, which was cDNA or gDNA.

Per the original data handling: Nucleated cell number was recorded as an estimate derived from reference gene primer amplification. Clones were sequenced by immunoSEQ multiplex PCR, and TCRdb holds only the in-frame ones, with some missing. V, J and clone size were drawn from that table, and D and trimming were deduced from the DNA. The sample carries 100,000 to 150,000 clones, 70% to 80% recorded once. This chain joins TRBV28 and TRBJ2-7; 9 bases align to TRBD1. The sequencing sample was made of peripheral blood. This receptor was obtained from a man aged 65-85 years with acute or convalescent COVID-19. The CDR3 bases are TGTGCCAGCAGTTTACCCGGGACAGGGTTCTACGAGCAGTACTTC. It codes for CASSLPGTGFYEQYF.